Listed below are T cell receptor beta chains from one sample, sequenced in a study of T cell changes during pregnancy in multiple sclerosis. Profiled with immunoSEQ multiplex PCR; TCRdb holds only in-frame clones, not every one. The sample consists of more than 70,000 clones, roughly 92% of them appearing once. This material consisted of peripheral blood, taken before pregnancy. The receptor source for this set is a female donor with multiple sclerosis, enrolled in a pregnancy study. CDR3s include the opening cysteine and the closing phenylalanine or tryptophan. D genes are given only for firm matches. Size values are once, few and many counts, or a class for expanded clones, and some rows have none.

NA	TRBJ2-3	NA	TRBV7-9	TGTGCCAGCAGCCGGGATGCAGATACGCAGTATTTT	CASSRDADTQYF
NA	TRBJ2-1	NA	TRBV2	TGTGCCAGCAGTGAGGCAGGGTTAGAGAGATATGAGCAGTTCTTC	CASSEAGLERYEQFF
TRBD2	TRBJ2-2	NA	TRBV11-2	TGTGCCAGCAGCTTAGGAAACTTACTAGCGGGAGGGAACACCGGGGAGCTGTTTTTT	CASSLGNLLAGGNTGELFF
NA	TRBJ1-2	NA	TRBV11-3	TGTGCCAGCAGACAGGCGGGGCAGTCTAACTATGGCTACACCTTC	CASRQAGQSNYGYTF
NA	TRBJ2-3	NA	TRBV29-1	TGCAGCGTTGGGCACGGGGATACGCAGTATTTT	CSVGHGDTQYF
NA	TRBJ2-6	NA	TRBV4-2	TGTGCCAGCAGCCCCTTCCTCGCTAGCGAAATCTCTGGGGCCAACGTCCTGACTTTC	CASSPFLASEISGANVLTF
TRBD1	TRBJ1-4	NA	TRBV28	TGTGCCAGCAGTTTCCCGGGACAGCTCAATGAAAAACTGTTTTTT	CASSFPGQLNEKLFF
TRBD1	TRBJ1-1	NA	TRBV27	TGTGCCAGCAGGTGGGACAGGGGGGGGACTGAAGCTTTCTTT	CASRWDRGGTEAFF
NA	TRBJ2-7	NA	TRBV27	TGTGCCAGCAGTGCCCCCCCGGGATACGAGCAGTACTTC	CASSAPPGYEQYF
NA	TRBJ2-1	NA	TRBV27	TGTGCCAGCAGTTTACTCGGTGATAGGAGGTCCTACAATGAGCAGTTCTTC	CASSLLGDRRSYNEQFF
NA	TRBJ2-7	NA	TRBV5-6	TGTGCCAGCAGCTTAGGGGGTAGTTCAAATTTGGGGGAGCAGTACTTC	CASSLGGSSNLGEQYF
TRBD2	TRBJ2-7	NA	TRBV27	TGTGCCAGCAGTACTAGCGGGATACTCTACGAGCAGTACTTC	CASSTSGILYEQYF
TRBD1	TRBJ2-5	NA	TRBV19	TGTGCCAGTAGTTGGGGGACAGGGGTTGGAGAGACCCAGTACTTC	CASSWGTGVGETQYF
NA	TRBJ2-7	once	TRBV10-2	TGCGCCAGCAGTGGACGTTGGAGGGGATACGAGCAGTACTTC	CASSGRWRGYEQYF
TRBD2	TRBJ2-1	NA	TRBV7-9	TGTGCCAGCAGCTTTGTTAGCGGGGGCTGGAGTGAGCAGTTCTTC	CASSFVSGGWSEQFF
TRBD1	TRBJ1-2	NA	TRBV6-6	TGTGCCGCGGAACAGGGGGACTATGGCTACACCTTC	CAAEQGDYGYTF